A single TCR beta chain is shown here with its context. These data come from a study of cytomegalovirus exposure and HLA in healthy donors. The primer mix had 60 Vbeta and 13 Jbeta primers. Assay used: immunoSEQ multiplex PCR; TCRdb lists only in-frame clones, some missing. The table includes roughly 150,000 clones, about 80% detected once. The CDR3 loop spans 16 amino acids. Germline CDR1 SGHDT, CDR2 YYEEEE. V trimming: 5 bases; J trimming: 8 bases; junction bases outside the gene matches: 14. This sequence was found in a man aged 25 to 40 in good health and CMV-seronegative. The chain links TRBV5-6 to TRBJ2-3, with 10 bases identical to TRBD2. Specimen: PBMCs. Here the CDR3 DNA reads TGTGCCAGCAGTCCCGACCCAGCGGGGGGGCTCGTTACGCAGTATTTT. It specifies CASSPDPAGGLVTQYF.